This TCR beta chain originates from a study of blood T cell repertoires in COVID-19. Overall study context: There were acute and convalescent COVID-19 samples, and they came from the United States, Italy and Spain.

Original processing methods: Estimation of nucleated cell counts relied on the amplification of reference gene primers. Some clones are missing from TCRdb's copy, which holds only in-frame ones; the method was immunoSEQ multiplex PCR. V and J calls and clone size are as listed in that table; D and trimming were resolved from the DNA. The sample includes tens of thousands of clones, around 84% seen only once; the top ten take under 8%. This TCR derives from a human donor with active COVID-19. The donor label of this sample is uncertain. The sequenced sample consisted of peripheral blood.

The CDR3 nucleotides are TGTGCCACCAGTTCTCTAGGTTCGGAGCAGTACTTC. Protein: CATSSLGSEQYF. The genes are TRBV24-1 and TRBJ2-7; D ambiguous. CDR3 size: 12 residues. CDR1 and CDR2 from the germline V gene are KGHDR and SFDVKD. V lost 6 bases and J 7 bases, leaving 12 bases between the germline ends.